This entry concerns a single TCR beta chain. Its target is unknown. A multiplex PCR was run with 60 Vbeta primers and 13 Jbeta primers. Generated by immunoSEQ multiplex PCR, the TCRdb table keeps only in-frame clones and is missing some. The sample records tens of thousands of clones, 75% to 85% being singletons. This sample is drawn from a study of cytomegalovirus exposure and HLA in healthy donors. Each donor's status was that of a healthy bone marrow donor. Donors likely had unrecorded immune exposures despite being nominally healthy when sampled. Notes on the study in general: Researchers had no immune exposure information except CMV serostatus available. V- and J-gene trimming in TCR beta was tied to a missense DCLRE1C variant by an analysis performed later.

What was sequenced was PBMCs. This TCR derives from a female donor in good health and CMV-seronegative.

The CDR3 region is CASSSGLRETQYF. The CDR3 nucleotides are TGTGCCAGCAGCTCCGGACTTAGAGAGACCCAGTACTTC. This chain links TRBV5-5 with TRBJ2-5; D is perhaps TRBD2 (5 bases). The CDR3 extends over 13 amino acids. Germline V CDR1 and CDR2: SGHKS, YYEKEE (reference sequence). With 3 bases removed from V and 4 bases from J, the gap between germline ends came to 10 bases.